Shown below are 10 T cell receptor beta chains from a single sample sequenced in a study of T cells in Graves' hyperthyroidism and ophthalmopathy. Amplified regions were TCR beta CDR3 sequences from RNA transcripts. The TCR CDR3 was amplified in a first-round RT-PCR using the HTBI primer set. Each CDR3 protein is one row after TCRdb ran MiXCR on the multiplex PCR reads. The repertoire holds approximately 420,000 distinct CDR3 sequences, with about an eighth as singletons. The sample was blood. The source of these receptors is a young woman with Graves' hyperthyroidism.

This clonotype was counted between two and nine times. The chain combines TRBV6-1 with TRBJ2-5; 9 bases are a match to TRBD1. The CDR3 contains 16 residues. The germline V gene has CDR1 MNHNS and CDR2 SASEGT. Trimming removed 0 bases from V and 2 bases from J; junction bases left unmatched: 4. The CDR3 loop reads CASSEASGTGQETQYF. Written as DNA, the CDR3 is TGTGCCAGCAGTGAAGCTTCAGGGACAGGGCAAGAGACCCAGTACTTC.

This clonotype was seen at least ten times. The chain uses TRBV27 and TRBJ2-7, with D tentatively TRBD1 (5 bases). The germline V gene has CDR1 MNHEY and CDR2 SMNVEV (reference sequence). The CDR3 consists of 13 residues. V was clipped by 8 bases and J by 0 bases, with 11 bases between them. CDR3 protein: CASSRQSSYEQYF. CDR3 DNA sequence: TGTGCCAGCTCCCGACAGAGCTCCTACGAGCAGTACTTC.

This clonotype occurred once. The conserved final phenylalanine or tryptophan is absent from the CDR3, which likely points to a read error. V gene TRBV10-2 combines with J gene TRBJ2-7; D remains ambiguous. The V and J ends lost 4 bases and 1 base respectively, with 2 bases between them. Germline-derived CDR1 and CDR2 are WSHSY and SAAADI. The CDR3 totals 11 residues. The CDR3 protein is CASSGSYEQYL. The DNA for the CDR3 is TGCGCCAGCAGTGGATCCTACGAGCAGTACCTC.

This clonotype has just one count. The CDR3 spells CSAPGLQNYNSPLHF. In DNA form, the CDR3 reads TGCAGTGCTCCGGGCCTACAGAACTATAATTCACCCCTCCACTTT. The gene calls are TRBV20-1 and TRBJ1-6; D gene uncertain. The CDR3 spans 15 residues. Trimming stripped 5 bases from V and 3 bases from J, with 14 bases between. Germline CDR1 reads DFQATT; CDR2 reads SNEGSKA (reference sequence).

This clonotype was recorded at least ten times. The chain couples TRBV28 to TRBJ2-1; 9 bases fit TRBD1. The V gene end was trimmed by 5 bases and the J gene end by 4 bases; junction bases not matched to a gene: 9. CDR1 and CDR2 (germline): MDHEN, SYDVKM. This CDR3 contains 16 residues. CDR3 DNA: TGTGCCAGCAGTCCCGGATACAGGGGGCGATACAATGAGCAGTTCTTC. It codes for CASSPGYRGRYNEQFF.

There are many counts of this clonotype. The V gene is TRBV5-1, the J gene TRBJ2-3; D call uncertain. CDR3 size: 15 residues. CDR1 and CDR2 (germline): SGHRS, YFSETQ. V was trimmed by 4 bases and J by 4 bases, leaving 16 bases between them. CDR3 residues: CASSGGIGLADTQYF. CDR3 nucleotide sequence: TGCGCCAGCAGCGGCGGAATCGGCCTCGCAGATACGCAGTATTTT.

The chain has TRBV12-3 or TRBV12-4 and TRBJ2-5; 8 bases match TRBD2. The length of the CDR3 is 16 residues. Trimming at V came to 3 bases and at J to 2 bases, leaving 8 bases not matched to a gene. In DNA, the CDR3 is TGTGCCAGCAGTTTTCTTACGGGAGGGTTGCAAGAGACCCAGTACTTC. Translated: CASSFLTGGLQETQYF.

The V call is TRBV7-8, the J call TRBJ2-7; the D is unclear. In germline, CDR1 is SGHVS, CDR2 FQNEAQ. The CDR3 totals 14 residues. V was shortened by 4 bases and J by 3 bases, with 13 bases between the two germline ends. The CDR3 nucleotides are TGTGCCAGCAGCTCTAATCTAGAAGACTACGAGCAGTACTTC. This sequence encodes CASSSNLEDYEQYF.

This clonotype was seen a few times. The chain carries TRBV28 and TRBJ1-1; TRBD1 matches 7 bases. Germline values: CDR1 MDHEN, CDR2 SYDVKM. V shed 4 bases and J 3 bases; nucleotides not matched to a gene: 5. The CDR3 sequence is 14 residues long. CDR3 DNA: TGTGCCAGCAGTTCCCCGGGACAGTACACTGAAGCTTTCTTT. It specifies CASSSPGQYTEAFF.

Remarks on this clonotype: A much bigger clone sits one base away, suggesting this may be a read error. CDR3 DNA: TGTGCCAGCAGTCCGCGGGCAGGGGGCTACGAGCAGTACTTC. This sequence encodes CASSPRAGGYEQYF. The chain links TRBV27 to TRBJ2-7; 7 bases map to TRBD1. CDR1 and CDR2 (germline): MNHEY, SMNVEV (reference sequence). Unmatched junction bases numbered 7, after V lost 5 bases and J lost 3 bases. The CDR3 extends over 14 amino acids.